What follows are 14 T cell receptor beta chains derived from one specimen sequenced in a study of blood T cell repertoires in COVID-19. The data were produced by immunoSEQ multiplex PCR, yet TCRdb's version contains in-frame clones alone and is incomplete. The profile shows fewer than 300,000 clones, 75% to 95% of them singletons. The sequenced material came from PBMCs or T cells enriched from blood (not recorded which). All receptors come from a woman in her twenties or thirties who had recovered from COVID-19.

V gene TRBV27 combines with J gene TRBJ1-3, with D possibly matching TRBD1 (6 bases). The germline gives CDR1 MNHEY, CDR2 SMNVEV (reference sequence). V was shortened by 5 bases and J by 2 bases, with 13 bases between the two germline ends. The CDR3 length is 15 residues. CDR3 sequence: CASSIQGATGNTIYF. As DNA, the CDR3 is TGTGCCAGCAGTATACAGGGAGCCACTGGAAACACCATATATTTT.

V is TRBV2 and J is TRBJ1-2; 10 bases align to TRBD1. The length of the CDR3 is 14 residues. The germline gives CDR1 SNHLY, CDR2 FYNNEI. The ends lost 6 bases at V and 0 bases at J; junction bases unmatched: 1. In nucleotides, the CDR3 is TGTGCCAGCAGGGGACAGGGGACTAACTATGGCTACACCTTC. Translation gives CASRGQGTNYGYTF.

In this sample, this clone turned up once. The rearrangement joins TRBV5-4 to TRBJ2-1; possibly TRBD2 for D (7 bases). V dropped 1 base and J dropped 7 bases, with 15 bases sitting between them. CDR1 is SGHNT and CDR2 is YYREEE in the germline V gene (reference sequence). This CDR3 is built from 15 residues. CDR3 region: CASSLPGRGRNEQFF. CDR3 DNA: TGTGCCAGCAGCTTGCCGGGGAGGGGGAGGAATGAGCAGTTCTTC. Supplemented by reference TRBV5-4 and TRBJ2-1, the full variable domain reads ETGVTQSPTHLIKTRGQQVTLRCSSQSGHNTVSWYQQALGQGPQFIFQYYREEENGRGNFPPRFSGLQFPNYSSELNVNALELDDSALYLCASSLPGRGRNEQFFGPGTRLTVL.

The V gene is TRBV11-2, the J gene TRBJ1-3, with D tentatively TRBD1 (5 bases). Trimming left V 1 base short and J 0 bases short, with 13 bases between. From germline, CDR1 is SGHAT and CDR2 FQNNGV. The length of the CDR3 is 17 residues. The CDR3 loop is CASSLGVRGTSGNTIYF. The CDR3 coding sequence is TGTGCCAGCAGCTTAGGGGTTCGGGGGACCTCTGGAAACACCATATATTTT.

The chain joins TRBV19 to TRBJ2-2; maybe TRBD1 (6 bases). The length of the CDR3 is 16 residues. CDR1 and CDR2 from the germline V gene are LNHDA and SQIVND (reference sequence). The germline V and J ends were trimmed by 10 bases and 5 bases, with 23 bases remaining between them. CDR3 protein: CATPRGGTGSTGELFF. The CDR3 region has the DNA TGTGCCACCCCCCGGGGCGGTACAGGGAGTACCGGGGAGCTGTTTTTT.

V usage is TRBV5-1 and J usage is TRBJ1-1; D call uncertain. Germline values: CDR1 SGHRS, CDR2 YFSETQ. CDR3 length equals 14 residues. V lost 0 bases and J 3 bases, leaving 9 bases between the germline ends. The CDR3 sequence is CASSLGPRDTEAFF. The CDR3 coding sequence is TGCGCCAGCAGCTTGGGGCCACGGGACACTGAAGCTTTCTTT.

The chain has TRBV7-2 and TRBJ2-3; TRBD2 matches 14 bases. Germline CDR1 SGHTA, CDR2 FQGNSA. With V trimmed by 5 bases and J by 8 bases, 9 bases remained unmatched. The length of the CDR3 is 16 residues. The CDR3 protein is CASSPRLAGGPVTQYF. CDR3 sequence (DNA): TGTGCCAGCAGCCCCAGACTAGCGGGAGGGCCGGTTACGCAGTATTTT.

This clone appeared a few times. The V and J genes are TRBV7-9 and TRBJ2-1; TRBD2 aligns across 7 bases. V shed 5 bases and J 10 bases; nucleotides not matched to a gene: 17. Germline V gene sequence: CDR1 SEHNR, CDR2 FQNEAQ (reference sequence). This CDR3 has 16 amino acids. The CDR3, as DNA: TGTGCCAGCAGCCGAGGGAGGGAGACACCGGGTAGGGAGCAGTTCTTC. Its translation is CASSRGRETPGREQFF.

V gene TRBV7-9 combines with J gene TRBJ1-2; D is unclear. Germline V gives CDR1 SEHNR, CDR2 FQNEAQ (reference sequence). V lost 1 base, J lost 5 bases, and 5 bases lay in between. This CDR3 is built from 12 residues. The CDR3 here is CASSLESYGYTF. The CDR3 DNA sequence: TGTGCCAGCAGCTTAGAGAGTTATGGCTACACCTTC.

The V and J genes are TRBV5-1 and TRBJ1-2; TRBD1 might be the D (6 bases). Trimming removed 3 bases from V and 2 bases from J, with 11 bases in between. Germline CDR1 SGHRS, CDR2 YFSETQ. The CDR3 is 14 amino acids. The CDR3 nucleotides are TGCGCCAGCAGCTCAAAAACAGGGAACTATGGCTACACCTTC. This gives the protein CASSSKTGNYGYTF.

This chain connects TRBV25-1 to TRBJ2-7; 11 bases fit TRBD2. From germline, CDR1 is MGHDK and CDR2 SYGVNS. The V and J ends lost 7 bases and 5 bases, in that order; junction bases with no gene match: 4. The CDR3 length is 13 residues. CDR3 bases: TGTGCCAGCACCCCGACTAGCGGGAACGAGCAGTACTTC. Translation: CASTPTSGNEQYF.

The sample holds many counts of this clone. The chain recombines TRBV28 with TRBJ1-2, with TRBD1 matching 9 bases. V shed 2 bases and J 13 bases; nucleotides not matched to a gene: 8. CDR3 length equals 13 residues. Per germline, CDR1 MDHEN and CDR2 SYDVKM. In DNA form, the CDR3 reads TGTGCCAGCAGTTTACTATTCCGGGACAGGGCCACCTTC. Protein: CASSLLFRDRATF.

This sequence joins TRBV2 and TRBJ2-1; TRBD2 matches at 16 bases. Germline loops: CDR1 SNHLY, CDR2 FYNNEI. V was clipped by 4 bases and J by 0 bases; unmatched bases: 6. The CDR3 consists of 19 residues. Here the CDR3 reads CASSAGLAGGASSYNEQFF. CDR3 DNA: TGTGCCAGCAGTGCGGGACTAGCGGGAGGGGCAAGCTCCTACAATGAGCAGTTCTTC.

The chain joins TRBV19 to TRBJ2-7; a possible D gene is TRBD1 (6 bases). Germline assignment: CDR1 LNHDA and CDR2 SQIVND (reference sequence). There are 17 residues in the CDR3. Between the trimmed V and J ends, which lost 2 bases and 6 bases, there was a span of 23 bases. CDR3 residues: CASSIYPTATGFGEQYF. CDR3 sequence (DNA): TGTGCCAGTAGTATATACCCGACGGCAACAGGGTTTGGCGAGCAGTACTTC.